This entry describes one TCR beta chain. This clone's antigen is unknown. Base qualities were left out, and no much larger clone turns up one base away. Collaborating institutions collected whole blood in K2EDTA tubes following their own protocols. For TCRbeta analysis, collaborators shipped samples as frozen whole blood, isolated PBMCs, or DNA extracted from either of those sample types. The sample originates from a study of blood T cell repertoires in COVID-19 (dated by TCRdb to the early 2020s). Study-wide context: Samples covering the acute and convalescent phases of COVID-19 were provided by collaborators in the United States, Italy and Spain. The material from the prospective study consisted of cDNA or gDNA derived from T cells, B-cell-depleted T cells, or PBMCs. Where available, HLA class I and class II types were taken from metadata supplied by the sample provider and were not determined by assay-based typing. Subjects who had been exposed to COVID-19, were actively infected with it, or had recovered from it provided the deeply sampled blood TCRbeta repertoires that made up the dataset. The sample metadata nearly always contained a de-identified subject ID, COVID-19 status, age in years and sex. A freely available public database, intended as a resource for researchers studying the immune response to SARS-CoV-2, is where the repertoires were released. The samples were drawn from the first 160 participants of the ongoing ImmuneRACE study and from under 1,500 subjects provided by 6 global collaborators.

TCRbeta CDR3 regions were amplified from genomic DNA by means of the immunoSEQ Assay, a bias-controlled multiplex PCR. As for the original processing: The number of nucleated cells in each sample was estimated by amplification of reference gene primers within the assay. To quantify the absolute abundance of each unique TCRbeta CDR3 rearrangement, sequence reads were collapsed and filtered. For each sample, productive Simpson clonality was calculated as the square root of Simpson's diversity index across productive rearrangements. The clones in this table, taken by TCRdb from immuneACCESS, are in-frame only. Not every clone is retained; where verified, under half of the shortfall comes from an unresolved V gene, and the cause of the rest is unknown. V, J and clone size were drawn from that table, and D and trimming were deduced from the DNA. The sample table records around 70,000 clones; 89% of these occur just once. 8.9% of the sample is taken by the ten largest.

CDR1 and CDR2, per the germline V gene, are SGDLS and YYNGEE. V is shortened by 3 bases, J by 2 bases, and the region joining them spans 14 bases. From the cysteine up to the phenylalanine, the CDR3 has a length of 15 residues. Just CDR3 DNA is preserved here, 45 bases in frame from base 1. The study at large found these results: Clinical and demographic metadata were provided uncurated, with the amount varying by source and participant.

The sequence is built from TRBV9 and TRBJ1-2; the D segment could be TRBD1, given 6 matching bases. The specimen was peripheral blood. This sequence originates from an elderly man with acute or convalescent COVID-19. Read as DNA, the sequence is TGTGCCAGCAGCGCCCCGGACAGAGCCAACTATGGCTACACCTTC. Translated, this gives CASSAPDRANYGYTF.